Presented here are 15 T cell receptor beta chains from one specimen sequenced in a study of vaccination and CD4 T cells after COVID-19. These receptors' targets are unknown. The treatment is: approximately 9-day PBMC culture with coronavirus spike peptide pools or control peptides (ViraFEST assay). The study sequenced cultured CD4+ T cell DNA using the Oncomine TCR Beta short-read assay. TCRdb reprocessed the PCR reads with MiXCR, giving one entry per CDR3 protein. This table holds around 15,000 distinct CDR3 sequences, 73% found once. The sample consisted of CD4+ T cells from blood, cultured in vitro. Every receptor here comes from a human donor who had recovered from COVID-19.

The rearrangement uses TRBV7-9 and TRBJ2-1, with a possible D match to TRBD1 (6 bases). Germline assignment: CDR1 SEHNR and CDR2 FQNEAQ (reference sequence). Trimming cost V 6 bases and J 15 bases, with 18 bases left between them. The CDR3 extends over 12 amino acids. The CDR3 loop is CASRDVRGKLFF. The CDR3 nucleotides are TGTGCCAGCAGGGACGTGAGGGGGAAGCTGTTCTTC.

The chain couples TRBV10-2 to TRBJ1-2; D gene uncertain. V lost 3 bases to trimming and J lost 3 bases, with 11 bases between them. Germline lookup yields CDR1 WSHSY and CDR2 SAAADI. There are 14 residues in the CDR3. The CDR3 DNA sequence: TGCGCCAGCAGTGACCTGCCCCCCTACTATGGCTACACCTTC. The encoded protein is CASSDLPPYYGYTF.

This chain connects TRBV28 to TRBJ1-1; D remains unclear. V lost 6 bases, J lost 1 base, and 9 bases lay in between. The CDR3 spans 13 residues. CDR1 and CDR2 (germline): MDHEN, SYDVKM. CDR3 in amino acids: CASRVPRNTEAFF. As DNA, the CDR3 is TGTGCCAGCAGAGTCCCCCGGAACACTGAAGCTTTCTTT.

The genes are TRBV18 and TRBJ2-7, with a weak D call TRBD1 (5 bases). This CDR3 spans 14 amino acids. Germline-derived CDR1 and CDR2 are KGHSH and LQKENI. V lost 1 base and J lost 0, with 7 bases in between. The CDR3 DNA is TGTGCCAGCTCACCACAAGACAGCTCCTACGAGCAGTACTTC. It is translated as CASSPQDSSYEQYF.

The chain employs TRBV6-2 or TRBV6-3 and TRBJ2-5; the D is unclear. The V end lost 1 base, the J end lost 5 bases, and 11 bases lay between the germline ends. The germline V gene has CDR1 MNHEY and CDR2 SVGEGT. This CDR3 comprises 14 residues. CDR3 nucleotide sequence: TGTGCCAGCAGTTACTTTGGCCCCCGGGAGACCCAGTACTTC. Residues: CASSYFGPRETQYF.

This clonotype has only one observation. This CDR3 is CASSLAKGTDLYNEQFF. CDR3 nucleotide sequence: TGTGCCAGCAGTTTGGCAAAGGGGACAGATCTATACAATGAGCAGTTCTTC. The V gene is TRBV27, the J gene TRBJ2-1; TRBD1 aligns across 7 bases. CDR1 MNHEY and CDR2 SMNVEV come from the germline V gene (reference sequence). With 3 bases clipped from V and 4 bases from J, the junction kept 12 bases outside the gene matches. The CDR3 is 17 amino acids.

As for this clonotype: Mismatch with germline at one junction end may stem from a read error. V usage is TRBV7-9 and J usage is TRBJ1-1; D is undetermined. Per the germline V gene, CDR1 is SEHNR and CDR2 is FQNEAQ (reference sequence). CDR3 size: 10 residues. The CDR3 sequence: CASSFQWPAF. In nucleotides, the CDR3 is TGTGCCAGCAGCTTCCAGTGGCCAGCCTTT.

This clonotype appeared once. V usage is TRBV21-1 and J usage is TRBJ1-5. TRBV21-1 is given as a pseudogene. The CDR3 consists of 10 residues. The DNA for the CDR3 is TGTGCCAGCAGCAAAACACCCCAGCATTTT. It codes for CASSKTPQHF.

This clonotype is a singleton in its sample. This chain joins TRBV7-2 and TRBJ1-2, with 7 bases matching TRBD1. The CDR3 contains 14 residues. V dropped 7 bases and J dropped 3; count of bases not matched to a gene: 8. Germline V gene sequence: CDR1 SGHTA, CDR2 FQGNSA. In nucleotides, the CDR3 is TGTGCCAGCATCGAGGGGGCGGGGGACTATGGCTACACCTTC. Protein sequence: CASIEGAGDYGYTF.

V and J are TRBV20-1 and TRBJ2-5; D is unresolved. Trimming took 0 bases from V and 0 from J, leaving 11 bases between them. The CDR3 is 15 amino acids. The germline V gene encodes CDR1 DFQATT and CDR2 SNEGSKA (reference sequence). The chain's CDR3 is CSARDGRSDQETQYF. CDR3 sequence (DNA): TGCAGTGCTAGAGATGGCAGGAGCGACCAAGAGACCCAGTACTTC.

This sequence joins TRBV4-3 and TRBJ2-1; D is possibly TRBD1 (6 bases). This CDR3 region has 14 residues. Trimming removed 3 bases at V and 8 bases at J, with 14 bases between. CDR1 LGHNA and CDR2 YSLEER come from the germline V gene. The CDR3 region has the DNA TGCGCCAGCAGCCAGTTCCTGGGGGCCTATGAGCAGTTCTTC. Its translation is CASSQFLGAYEQFF.

V is TRBV15 and J is TRBJ2-3; D remains ambiguous. CDR1 is LNHNV and CDR2 is YYDKDF in the germline V gene (reference sequence). Between the trimmed V and J ends, which lost 0 bases and 0 bases, there was a span of 10 bases. The CDR3 loop spans 16 amino acids. DNA for the CDR3: TGTGCCACCAGCAGAGAATTAAGGGTGAGCACAGATACGCAGTATTTT. The encoded protein is CATSRELRVSTDTQYF.

J is TRBJ1-1 and V is TRBV11-2; no reliable D call. The V and J ends lost 6 bases and 0 bases respectively, with 8 bases between them. The CDR3 extends over 13 amino acids. Germline CDR1 reads SGHAT; CDR2 reads FQNNGV. CDR3 residues: CASRKNMNTEAFF. CDR3 coding DNA: TGTGCCAGCAGGAAGAACATGAACACTGAAGCTTTCTTT.

This rearrangement joins TRBV7-2 to TRBJ2-1, with D hard to call. Germline CDR1 is SGHTA and CDR2 is FQGNSA. V lost 5 bases to trimming and J lost 5 bases, with 10 bases between them. CDR3 length: 13 amino acids. CDR3 protein: CASSLTLHNEQFF. Written as DNA, the CDR3 is TGTGCCAGCAGCCTCACACTACACAATGAGCAGTTCTTC. The full variable domain, its missing parts supplied by reference TRBV7-2 and TRBJ2-1, is GAGVSQSPSNKVTEKGKDVELRCDPISGHTALYWYRQSLGQGLEFLIYFQGNSAPDKSGLPSDRFSAERTGGSVSTLTIQRTQQEDSAVYLCASSLTLHNEQFFGPGTRLTVL.

The chain recombines TRBV19 with TRBJ1-2, with unresolved D. In germline, CDR1 is LNHDA, CDR2 SQIVND (reference sequence). The V end was cut by 9 bases, the J end by 4 bases, with 15 bases between. The CDR3 consists of 13 residues. CDR3 sequence: CASHEADRYGYTF. CDR3 sequence (DNA): TGTGCCAGCCACGAAGCGGACCGCTATGGCTACACCTTC.